The entry below gives a single T cell receptor (beta chain) sequence along with its context. Clones were sequenced by immunoSEQ multiplex PCR, and TCRdb holds only the in-frame ones, with some missing. The table lists about 400,000 clones, over 85% of them singletons. This sample was included in a study of blood T cell repertoires in COVID-19. CDR3 length: 15 residues. V was clipped by 1 base and J by 9 bases; unmatched bases: 8. Germline V gene lookup returns CDR1 MGHRA and CDR2 YSYEKL. The rearrangement links TRBV4-1 to TRBJ2-1; 8 nucleotides align to TRBD1. What was sequenced was PBMCs or T cells enriched from blood (not recorded which). This TCR came from a woman aged 25 to 39 who had recovered from COVID-19. As DNA, the CDR3 is TGCGCCAGCAGCCAAGCCGGACAGGGCCTGGGTGAGCAGTTCTTC. The encoded protein is CASSQAGQGLGEQFF.